This TCR beta chain was sequenced in a study of blood T cell repertoires in COVID-19. About the research overall: Specimens from acute and convalescent COVID-19 originated in the United States, Italy and Spain. Nucleic acid was either cDNA or gDNA, and it came from T cells, B-cell-depleted T cells, or PBMCs.

All recovered Cohort 3 donors got two negative PCRs, got clearance, or saw symptom resolution. In the original analysis: Reference gene primer amplification gave estimated nucleated cell counts. This table comes from immunoSEQ multiplex PCR, and its TCRdb copy is limited to in-frame clones, with some not included. V and J calls and clone size are as listed in that table; D and trimming were resolved from the DNA. There are 220,000 or so clones in the sample; about 83% occur only once, and approximately 6.5% lies in the top ten. The sample comprised PBMCs or T cells enriched from blood (not recorded which). The clonotype originates from a woman between 35 and 50 years old who had recovered from COVID-19.

The CDR3 loop reads CASSKTALKAFF. CDR3 bases: TGTGCCAGCAGTAAGACAGCTCTGAAAGCTTTCTTT. The chain combines TRBV6-2 or TRBV6-3 with TRBJ1-1; D may be TRBD1 (5 bases). The CDR3 contains 12 residues. Germline CDR1 reads MNHEY; CDR2 reads SVGEGT. V was shortened by 5 bases and J by 9 bases, with 13 bases between the two germline ends.